The sequence of this TCR beta chain was determined in a study of blood T cell repertoires in COVID-19. Study at large: T cells, B-cell-depleted T cells, or PBMCs supplied cDNA or gDNA.

CDR1 SGDLS and CDR2 YYNGEE come from the germline V gene. CDR3 length: 17 residues. With 0 bases removed from V and 3 bases from J, the gap between germline ends came to 18 bases. As originally analysed: Estimation of nucleated cell counts relied on the amplification of reference gene primers. Produced via immunoSEQ multiplex PCR; TCRdb's table is partial and in-frame only. V and J calls plus clone size are reproduced from that table; the DNA served to infer D and trimming. The sample contains about 260,000 clones, roughly 90% of which appear only once. V and J are TRBV9 and TRBJ1-2; D is possibly TRBD1 (5 bases). Sequencing was carried out using peripheral blood. The clonotype originates from a man between 60 and 75 years old who had recovered from COVID-19. In DNA, the CDR3 is TGTGCCAGCAGCGTAGCTGGGAGGGGCGGTGGGGACTATGGCTACACCTTC. The encoded protein is CASSVAGRGGGDYGYTF. Based on the CDR3 plus reference TRBV9 and TRBJ1-2, the full variable domain is DSGVTQTPKHLITATGQRVTLRCSPRSGDLSVYWYQQSLDQGLQFLIQYYNGEERAKGNILERFSAQQFPDLHSELNLSSLELGDSALYFCASSVAGRGGGDYGYTFGSGTRLTVV.